This T cell receptor (beta chain) was retrieved from a study of T cells in Graves' hyperthyroidism and ophthalmopathy. In the study overall: Blood was drawn when the patient was first diagnosed and still untreated.

The sample holds many counts of this clonotype. V gave up 5 bases and J gave up 4 bases, with 19 bases separating them. The CDR3 is made up of 16 amino acids. Germline loops: CDR1 SGHNT, CDR2 YENEEA. The investigators amplified TCR beta CDR3 regions from RNA transcripts. The HTBI primer set was used in a first-round RT-PCR of the TCR CDR3. TCRdb recomputed calls from the multiplex PCR reads with MiXCR, one row per CDR3 protein. The profile shows roughly 500,000 distinct CDR3 sequences, under 25% of them singletons. The specimen was blood. The source of this sequence is a woman aged 70-85 years with Graves' ophthalmopathy. The chain combines TRBV11-3 with TRBJ2-3; TRBD2 is a possible D gene (5 bases). CDR3 coding DNA: TGTGCCAGCAGCACCGGACTCCCCGAAGTTTCAGATACGCAGTATTTT. Its protein is CASSTGLPEVSDTQYF.